This TCR beta chain derives from a study of cytomegalovirus exposure and HLA in healthy donors. Points from the study as a whole: From TCR beta sequences, most subjects' HLA-A and HLA-B alleles were reportedly predicted accurately.

Unmatched junction bases numbered 7, after V lost 1 base and J lost 2 bases. Germline V gives CDR1 SGHRS, CDR2 YFSETQ. CDR3 length equals 16 residues. Primers included in the PCR were 60 Vbeta and 13 Jbeta primers. The repertoire was sequenced with immunoSEQ multiplex PCR; TCRdb's copy has only in-frame clones and lacks some. In the table there are 55,000 to 65,000 clones, about 90% of which are singletons. On this clone itself: Its antigen remains unknown.

V is TRBV5-1 and J is TRBJ2-7, with 9 bases fitting TRBD1. This TCR derives from a young man in good health and CMV-seropositive. The source material was PBMCs. Written as DNA, the CDR3 is TGCGCCAGCAGCTTGCCGAACGGACAGGGGCCCTACGAGCAGTACTTC. Amino acid sequence: CASSLPNGQGPYEQYF.